At least ten counts were recorded for the clone carrying this T cell receptor (beta chain). Antigen unknown. To make TCR beta libraries, researchers used iRepertoire HTBI primers and Arm-PCR of CDR3 regions. One entry per CDR3 protein, called by TCRdb with MiXCR from the multiplex PCR reads. This repertoire shows some 440,000 distinct CDR3 sequences, around 20% found once; its top ten account for 7.8%. The data derive from a study of regulatory T cells in long-lasting Graves disease. Study-wide results and limits: Relative to new patients (under 1,000), persistent patients exhibited greater sharing of public clonotypes (around 2,500).

V was clipped by 5 bases and J by 6 bases, with 14 bases between them. Germline values: CDR1 SQVTM, CDR2 ANQGSEA. The CDR3 covers 12 residues. The time point: persistent/refractory GD, antithyroid drugs over 5 years with positive TRAb. Making the TCR library involved RNA that had been extracted from PBMCs. American Thyroid Association guidelines defined Graves' disease diagnosis. This rearrangement joins TRBV29-1 to TRBJ2-7; D may be TRBD1 or TRBD2 (6 bases each). The source was peripheral blood mononuclear cells (PBMCs), collected when the disease was refractory, from a patient treated with antithyroid drugs. This TCR derives from a female donor with Graves disease. The DNA for the CDR3 is TGCAGCGTTTCGGGGGCGCAGGGCGAGCAGTACTTC. It codes for CSVSGAQGEQYF.